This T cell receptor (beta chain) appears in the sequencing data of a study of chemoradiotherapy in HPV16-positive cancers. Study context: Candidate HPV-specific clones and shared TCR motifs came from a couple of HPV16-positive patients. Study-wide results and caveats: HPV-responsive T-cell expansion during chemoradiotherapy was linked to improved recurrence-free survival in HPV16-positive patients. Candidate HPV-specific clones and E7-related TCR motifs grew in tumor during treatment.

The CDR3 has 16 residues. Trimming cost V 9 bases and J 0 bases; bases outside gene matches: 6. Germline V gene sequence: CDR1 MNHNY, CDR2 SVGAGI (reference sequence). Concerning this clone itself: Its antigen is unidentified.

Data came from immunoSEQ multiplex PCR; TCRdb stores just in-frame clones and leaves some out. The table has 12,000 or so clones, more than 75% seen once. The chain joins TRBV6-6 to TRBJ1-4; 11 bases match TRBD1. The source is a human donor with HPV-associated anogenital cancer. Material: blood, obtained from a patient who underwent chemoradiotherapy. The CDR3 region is CASPPGQGATNEKLFF. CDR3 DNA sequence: TGTGCCAGTCCCCCGGGACAGGGGGCAACTAATGAAAAACTGTTTTTT.